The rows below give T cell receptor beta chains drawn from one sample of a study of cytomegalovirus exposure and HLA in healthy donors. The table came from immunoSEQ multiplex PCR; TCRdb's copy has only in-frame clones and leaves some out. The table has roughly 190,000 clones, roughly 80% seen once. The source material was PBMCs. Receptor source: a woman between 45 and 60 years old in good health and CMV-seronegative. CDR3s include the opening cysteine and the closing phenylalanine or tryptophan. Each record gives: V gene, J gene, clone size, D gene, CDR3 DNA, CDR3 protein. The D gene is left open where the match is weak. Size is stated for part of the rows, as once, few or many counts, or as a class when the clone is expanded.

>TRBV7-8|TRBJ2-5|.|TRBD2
TGTGCCAGCAGCTTTGTCCCGCGGGGGGGCCACGAGACCCAGTACTTC
CASSFVPRGGHETQYF
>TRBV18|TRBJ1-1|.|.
TGTGCCAGCTCACCAAGTGGGGGAGGGGCCTTGGGCACTGAAGCTTTCTTT
CASSPSGGGALGTEAFF
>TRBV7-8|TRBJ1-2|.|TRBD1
TGTGCCAGCAGCCAGGGGGGAATCGCTAACTATGGCTACACCTTC
CASSQGGIANYGYTF
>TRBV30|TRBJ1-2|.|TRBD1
TGTGCCTGGAGTTCCCCCGGGACAGCGAACTATGGCTACACCTTC
CAWSSPGTANYGYTF
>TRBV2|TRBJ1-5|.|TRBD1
TGTGCCAGCAGGGTCCGGGACAGCCCCAATCAGCCCCAGCATTTT
CASRVRDSPNQPQHF
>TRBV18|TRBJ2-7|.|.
TGTGCCAGCTCACCATCCGGGTACGGTAACTACGAGCAGTACTTC
CASSPSGYGNYEQYF
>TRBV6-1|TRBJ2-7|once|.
TGTGCCAGCAGTGACACTATTCTCTACGAGCAGTACTTC
CASSDTILYEQYF
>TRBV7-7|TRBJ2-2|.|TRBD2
TGTGCTAGCAGAAAACTAGCGGGACAGGCCGGGGAGCTGTTTTTT
CASRKLAGQAGELFF
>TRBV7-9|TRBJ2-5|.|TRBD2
TGTGCCAGCAGCTTAGGAAGACTAGCGGGGGGCCAAGAGACCCAGTACTTC
CASSLGRLAGGQETQYF
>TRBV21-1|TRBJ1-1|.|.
TGTGCCGGCAGCAATCTGGTTCCCCCGACGGGACATCCGACTGAAGCTTTCTTT
CAGSNLVPPTGHPTEAFF
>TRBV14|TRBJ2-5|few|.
TGTGCCAGCAGCCCCATAACCGGAGGAGGGGAGACCCAGTACTTC
CASSPITGGGETQYF
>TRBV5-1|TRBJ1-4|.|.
TGCGCCAGCAGCGATCCGGGGGGAGGTGAAAAACTGTTTTTT
CASSDPGGGEKLFF
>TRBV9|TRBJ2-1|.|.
TGTGCCAGCAGCGCTCGACTATTAGACGCGGGCGAGCAGTTCTTC
CASSARLLDAGEQFF
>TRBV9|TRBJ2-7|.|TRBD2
TGTGCCAGCAGCGTAGATGCTAGCGGGAGCTCCTACGAGCAGTACTTC
CASSVDASGSSYEQYF
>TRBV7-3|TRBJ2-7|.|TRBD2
TGTGCCAGCAGCCTTAACGGGGGGTACGAGCAGTACTTC
CASSLNGGYEQYF
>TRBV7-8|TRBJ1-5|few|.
TGTGCCAGCAGCCTTCAGGGTAATCAGCCCCAGCATTTT
CASSLQGNQPQHF
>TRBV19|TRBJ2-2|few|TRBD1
TGTGCCAGTGGAAGAAAGGGGGCGCGCACCGGGGAGCTGTTTTTT
CASGRKGARTGELFF
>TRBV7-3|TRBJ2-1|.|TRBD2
TGTGCCAGCAGCTTATATACTAGCGGGGGGGCTAAGATCGATGAGCAGTTCTTC
CASSLYTSGGAKIDEQFF
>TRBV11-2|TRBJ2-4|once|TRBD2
TGTGCCAGCAGCTTGGGACTAGCGGGGGGACCTAAAAACATTCAGTACTTC
CASSLGLAGGPKNIQYF
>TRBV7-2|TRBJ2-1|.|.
TGTGCCAGCAGCTTAAGATCAGTAGCTTACAATGAGCAGTTCTTC
CASSLRSVAYNEQFF
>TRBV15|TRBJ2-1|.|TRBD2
TGTGCCACCAGCAGAGACCTGCAACTAGCGGGGGGAAATGAGCAGTTCTTC
CATSRDLQLAGGNEQFF
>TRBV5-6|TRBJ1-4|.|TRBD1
TGTGCCAGCAGCCCGACAGGGCGAGGTAATGAAAAACTGTTTTTT
CASSPTGRGNEKLFF
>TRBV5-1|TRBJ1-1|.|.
TGCGCCAGCAGCTCTGAGGCGGGGGTCGGCACTGAAGCTTTCTTT
CASSSEAGVGTEAFF
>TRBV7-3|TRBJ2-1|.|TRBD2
TGTGCCAGCAGCTTAACGGTCAGCGGGGGGGCCTACAATGAGCAGTTCTTC
CASSLTVSGGAYNEQFF
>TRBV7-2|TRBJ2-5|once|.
TGTGCCAGCAGCTTACTGGAGACCCAGTACTTC
CASSLLETQYF
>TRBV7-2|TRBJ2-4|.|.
TGTGCCAGCAGCTTACGGTTAGCCAAAAACATTCAGTACTTC
CASSLRLAKNIQYF
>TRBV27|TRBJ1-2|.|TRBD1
TGTGCCAGCAGTTTCCGGACAGGGGTCGGCTATGGCTACACCTTC
CASSFRTGVGYGYTF
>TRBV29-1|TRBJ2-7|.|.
TGCAGCGTTGAAGCCATGGAGACAGGTTTAGGGGAGCAGTACTTC
CSVEAMETGLGEQYF
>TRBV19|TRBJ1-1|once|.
TGTGCCAGTAGCCCAGAGAACAGGGATATCTTCACTGAAGCTTTCTTT
CASSPENRDIFTEAFF
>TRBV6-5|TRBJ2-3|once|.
TGTGCCAGCAGTTACCCCGGGCCGGGGGACGAGAGTTTT
CASSYPGPGDESF
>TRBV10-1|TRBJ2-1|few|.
TGCGCCAGCAGTGAGTCGATGGTGGAGGGCTACAATGAGCAGTTCTTC
CASSESMVEGYNEQFF
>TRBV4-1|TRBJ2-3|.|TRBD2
TGCGCCAGCAGCCAAGAGTTAGCGGGGAGCACAGATACGCAGTATTTT
CASSQELAGSTDTQYF
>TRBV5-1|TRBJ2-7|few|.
TGCGCCAGCAGCTCTACACAGGGATACGAGCAGTACTTC
CASSSTQGYEQYF
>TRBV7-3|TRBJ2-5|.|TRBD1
TGTGCCAGCAGCTTAACCCCAGTCGGGACAGGGGATGGAGAGACCCAGTACTTC
CASSLTPVGTGDGETQYF
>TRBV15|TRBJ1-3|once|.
TGTGCCACCAGCAGGGATCAGGGGAGAGCCATATATTTT
CATSRDQGRAIYF
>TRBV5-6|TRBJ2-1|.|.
TGTGCCAGCAGCACCGGGGACTTTCTCGCGTTCTTC
CASSTGDFLAFF
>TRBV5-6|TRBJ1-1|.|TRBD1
TGTGCCAGCAGCTTGGTGGACAGGGCTAGGGCTGAAGCTTTCTTT
CASSLVDRARAEAFF
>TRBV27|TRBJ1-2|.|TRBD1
TGTGCCAGCAGTTTATCGCCCGGGACAGGCTATGGCTACACCTTC
CASSLSPGTGYGYTF
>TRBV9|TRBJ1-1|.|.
TGTGCCAGCAGCCCGCAGGTTTTAGGAAACACTGAAGCTTTCTTT
CASSPQVLGNTEAFF
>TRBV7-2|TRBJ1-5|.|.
TGTGCCAGCAGCTTAGGGTCAGGGGCCAATCAGCCCCAGCATTTT
CASSLGSGANQPQHF
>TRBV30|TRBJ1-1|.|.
TGTGCCTGGAGTCGACTGAAGAACACTGAAGCTTTCTTT
CAWSRLKNTEAFF